These 20 T cell receptor beta chains were sequenced from one sample in a study of cytomegalovirus exposure and HLA in healthy donors. The PCR was carried out with 60 Vbeta primers and 13 Jbeta primers. The data were produced by immunoSEQ multiplex PCR, yet TCRdb's version contains in-frame clones alone and is incomplete. The repertoire consists of 100,000 to 150,000 clones, with about 70% occurring once and the leading ten covering around 2.7%. Sequenced: PBMCs. These receptors were obtained from a woman aged 55-70 years in good health and CMV-seropositive.

V usage is TRBV6-5 and J usage is TRBJ2-2, with a tentative D call TRBD1 (6 bases). The CDR3 runs 15 residues. Germline values: CDR1 MNHEY, CDR2 SVGAGI. The V end lost 2 bases, the J end lost 3 bases, and 10 bases lay between the germline ends. CDR3 protein: CASSYRTADTGELFF. The CDR3 DNA follows: TGTGCCAGCAGTTACCGGACAGCCGACACCGGGGAGCTGTTTTTT.

The chain couples TRBV9 to TRBJ2-3; TRBD2 might be the D (6 bases). Trimming took off 0 bases at V and 4 bases at J, with 18 bases between the two ends. Germline V gene lookup returns CDR1 SGDLS and CDR2 YYNGEE. This CDR3 has 17 amino acids. Written as DNA, the CDR3 is TGTGCCAGCAGCGTAGCCCCGACTAGTGTTGTTTCAGATACGCAGTATTTT. This translates into CASSVAPTSVVSDTQYF. The whole variable domain, remainder taken from reference TRBV9 and TRBJ2-3, is DSGVTQTPKHLITATGQRVTLRCSPRSGDLSVYWYQQSLDQGLQFLIQYYNGEERAKGNILERFSAQQFPDLHSELNLSSLELGDSALYFCASSVAPTSVVSDTQYFGPGTRLTVL.

This chain uses TRBV2 with TRBJ1-2; 7 bases map to TRBD1. V was pared by 4 bases and J by 6 bases, with 8 bases of the junction left unmatched. Germline V CDR1 and CDR2: SNHLY, FYNNEI. There are 14 residues in the CDR3. In DNA form, the CDR3 reads TGTGCCAGCAGTGGGACAGGAGGCCTGGATGGCTACACCTTC. Its translation is CASSGTGGLDGYTF. The full variable domain, rest sourced from reference TRBV2 and TRBJ1-2, is EPEVTQTPSHQVTQMGQEVILRCVPISNHLYFYWYRQILGQKVEFLVSFYNNEISEKSEIFDDQFSVERPDGSNFTLKIRSTKLEDSAMYFCASSGTGGLDGYTFGSGTRLTVV.

This rearrangement joins TRBV7-2 to TRBJ2-7, with 10 bases aligning to TRBD1. This CDR3 region has 15 residues. V shed 5 bases, J shed 2 bases, and the junction held 6 bases outside the gene matches. Germline V gene data show CDR1 as SGHTA and CDR2 as FQGNSA. Here the CDR3 DNA reads TGTGCCAGCAGCCCCCCGACAGGGGGCCCCTACGAGCAGTACTTC. It codes for CASSPPTGGPYEQYF.

The rearrangement links TRBV2 to TRBJ2-1; tentative D call: TRBD1 (5 bases). Between the trimmed V and J ends, which lost 6 bases and 0 bases, there was a span of 15 bases. The germline V gene has CDR1 SNHLY and CDR2 FYNNEI. The CDR3 runs 16 residues. CDR3 DNA: TGTGCCAGCAGAGACCTGACAGAAAGCTCCTACAATGAGCAGTTCTTC. It specifies CASRDLTESSYNEQFF.

The chain couples TRBV6-1 to TRBJ1-2; TRBD1 aligns across 7 bases. Germline V lookup: CDR1 MNHNS, CDR2 SASEGT. The V gene end was trimmed by 6 bases and the J gene end by 2 bases; junction bases not matched to a gene: 3. This CDR3 has 13 amino acids. The CDR3 DNA reads as TGTGCCAGCAGAGAACAGGGGAACTATGGCTACACCTTC. It yields the protein CASREQGNYGYTF.

This clone was counted a few times. CDR3: CASSYSKGLAGDEQYF. The CDR3 DNA reads TGTGCCAGCAGTTATTCAAAAGGACTAGCGGGGGACGAGCAGTACTTC. This rearrangement joins TRBV6-5 to TRBJ2-7; TRBD2 matches at 13 bases. CDR1 and CDR2 from the germline V gene are MNHEY and SVGAGI. The CDR3 has 16 residues. Trimming at V came to 3 bases and at J to 5 bases, leaving 7 bases not matched to a gene.

The V gene is TRBV30, the J gene TRBJ1-2; D perhaps matches TRBD1 (5 bases). The V gene's germline CDR1 is GTSNPN and CDR2 SVGIG (reference sequence). Trimming stripped 2 bases from V and 6 bases from J, with 22 bases between. CDR3 size: 16 residues. As DNA, the CDR3 is TGTGCCTGGAGTCTACGGACAACCCCCTGGAGTCATGGCTACACCTTC. This gives the protein CAWSLRTTPWSHGYTF.

The chain uses TRBV19 and TRBJ1-1, with D possibly TRBD1 on 5 matching bases. Trimming took off 2 bases at V and 2 bases at J, with 9 bases between the two ends. Germline V lookup: CDR1 LNHDA, CDR2 SQIVND (reference sequence). The length of the CDR3 is 14 residues. The chain's CDR3 is CASSIWGSNTEAFF. CDR3 coding DNA: TGTGCCAGTAGTATATGGGGCTCTAACACTGAAGCTTTCTTT.

The chain is built from TRBV6-6 and TRBJ2-7; 8 nucleotides match TRBD1. Germline CDR1 and CDR2: MNHNY and SVGAGI (reference sequence). This CDR3 has 15 residues. J was trimmed by 2 bases and V by 2 bases; bases with no gene match: 5. The CDR3 region has the DNA TGTGCCAGCAGTTACGGGGACAGGTTGGCCTACGAGCAGTACTTC. Amino acid sequence: CASSYGDRLAYEQYF.

The V call is TRBV6-5, the J call TRBJ2-1; 7 bases are a match to TRBD2. Germline V lookup: CDR1 MNHEY, CDR2 SVGAGI. The CDR3 has 16 amino acids. Germline trimming cut 0 bases from V and 1 base from J; bases unmatched to any gene: 3. The CDR3 sequence: CASSYSSAGSYNEQFF. CDR3 coding DNA: TGTGCCAGCAGTTACTCCTCAGCGGGGTCCTACAATGAGCAGTTCTTC.

The V and J genes are TRBV18 and TRBJ1-5; no clear D gene. Trimming removed 3 bases at V and 0 bases at J, with 9 bases between. The germline V gene encodes CDR1 KGHSH and CDR2 LQKENI. The CDR3 has 15 amino acids. CDR3 nucleotides: TGTGCCAGCTCACCGGGTAGCTATAGCAATCAGCCCCAGCATTTT. The encoded protein is CASSPGSYSNQPQHF.

The chain is built from TRBV16 and TRBJ2-1, with 7 bases matching TRBD2. Germline trimming cut 1 base from V and 6 bases from J; bases unmatched to any gene: 9. The CDR3 runs 16 residues. From germline, CDR1 is KGHSY and CDR2 FQNENV. The CDR3 DNA follows: TGTGCCAGCAGCCAATTTGGGGGGGGGTCCCTCAATGAGCAGTTCTTC. Translated, it gives CASSQFGGGSLNEQFF.

The rearrangement joins TRBV19 to TRBJ2-7, with a weak D call TRBD2 (5 bases). Looked up from germline, CDR1 is LNHDA and CDR2 is SQIVND (reference sequence). The V end was cut by 1 base, the J end by 6 bases, with 16 bases between. The CDR3 is 15 residues long. CDR3 amino acids: CASSIADSPRGEQYF. In DNA form, the CDR3 reads TGTGCCAGTAGTATAGCCGACTCCCCTCGGGGCGAGCAGTACTTC.

Comment on this clone: Compared with germline, one end of the junction differs, possibly owing to a read error. The chain joins TRBV2 to TRBJ2-3; possibly TRBD1 for D (7 bases). This CDR3 is 16 amino acids long. Germline V gene lookup returns CDR1 SNHLY and CDR2 FYNNEI. The CDR3 DNA sequence: TGTGCCAGCAGTGAAGCCCCCAGCAGGGGGGCAGATACGCAGTGTTTT. Encoded protein: CASSEAPSRGADTQCF.

This chain connects TRBV9 to TRBJ2-7; maybe TRBD2 (7 bases). The CDR3 is made up of 15 amino acids. V was shortened by 4 bases and J by 3 bases, with 17 bases between the two germline ends. CDR1 is SGDLS and CDR2 is YYNGEE in the germline V gene. CDR3: CASSPVGGRNYEQYF. CDR3 sequence (DNA): TGTGCCAGCAGCCCCGTGGGGGGGCGGAACTACGAGCAGTACTTC.

This clone was observed a handful of times. The CDR3 protein is CATMTGVEQYF. In DNA form, the CDR3 reads TGTGCCACTATGACAGGGGTCGAGCAGTACTTC. The V and J genes are TRBV19 and TRBJ2-7, with 8 bases lining up with TRBD1. V lost 10 bases, J lost 6 bases, and 5 bases stayed unmatched. The CDR3 loop spans 11 amino acids. Germline lookup yields CDR1 LNHDA and CDR2 SQIVND (reference sequence). Drawing the rest from reference TRBV19 and TRBJ2-7, the complete variable domain is DGGITQSPKYLFRKEGQNVTLSCEQNLNHDAMYWYRQDPGQGLRLIYYSQIVNDFQKGDIAEGYSVSREKKESFPLTVTSAQKNPTAFYLCATMTGVEQYFGPGTRLTVT.

The chain carries TRBV6-5 and TRBJ1-5; perhaps TRBD1 as D (5 bases). Trimming pared 4 bases from V and 4 bases from J, leaving 11 bases between. Germline V gene lookup returns CDR1 MNHEY and CDR2 SVGAGI. The CDR3 is made up of 14 amino acids. The CDR3 spells CASSSRGLNQPQHF. In DNA form, the CDR3 reads TGTGCCAGCAGTTCCCGGGGGTTAAATCAGCCCCAGCATTTT.

This chain connects TRBV5-4 to TRBJ1-5, with D uncertain. V lost 0 bases, J lost 0 bases, and 7 bases lay in between. The CDR3 loop spans 15 amino acids. Germline V gene data show CDR1 as SGHNT and CDR2 as YYREEE (reference sequence). This CDR3 is CASSLGGDSNQPQHF. In DNA, the CDR3 is TGTGCCAGCAGCTTGGGCGGGGATAGCAATCAGCCCCAGCATTTT.

This clone was seen a few times. The chain couples TRBV2 to TRBJ1-2; D is ambiguous. The CDR3 length is 13 residues. Germline V gives CDR1 SNHLY, CDR2 FYNNEI. V was shortened by 5 bases and J by 8 bases, with 15 bases between the two germline ends. The CDR3 loop is CASSSQEVAGYTF. The CDR3 DNA is TGTGCCAGCAGTTCTCAGGAGGTAGCGGGCTACACCTTC.